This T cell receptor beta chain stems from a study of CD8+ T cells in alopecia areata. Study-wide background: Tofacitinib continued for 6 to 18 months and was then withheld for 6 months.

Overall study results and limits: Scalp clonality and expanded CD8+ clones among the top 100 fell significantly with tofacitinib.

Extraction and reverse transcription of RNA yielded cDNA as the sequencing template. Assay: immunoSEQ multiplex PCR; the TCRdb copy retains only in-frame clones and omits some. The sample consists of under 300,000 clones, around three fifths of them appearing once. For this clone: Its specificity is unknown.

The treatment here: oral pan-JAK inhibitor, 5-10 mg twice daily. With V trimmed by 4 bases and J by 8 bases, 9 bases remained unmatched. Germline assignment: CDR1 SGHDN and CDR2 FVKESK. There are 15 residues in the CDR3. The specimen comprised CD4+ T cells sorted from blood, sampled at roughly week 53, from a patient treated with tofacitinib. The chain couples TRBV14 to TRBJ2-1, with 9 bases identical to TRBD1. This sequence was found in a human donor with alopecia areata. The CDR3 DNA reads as TGTGCCAGCAGCCGCTGGACAGGGGCAAGGGATGAGCAGTTCTTC. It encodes CASSRWTGARDEQFF.